This TCR beta chain was sequenced in a study of blood T cell repertoires in COVID-19. Overall study context: Whether acute or convalescent, the COVID-19 samples came from the United States, Italy and Spain.

Germline V gene lookup returns CDR1 MNHEY and CDR2 SMNVEV (reference sequence). Unmatched junction bases numbered 6, after V lost 6 bases and J lost 9 bases. CDR3 length: 12 residues. In the study's own analysis: For nucleated cells, counts were estimated from reference gene primer amplification. Only in-frame clones appear in the TCRdb table, and some are missing; sequencing was by immunoSEQ multiplex PCR. The V and J calls and the clone size are those of that table, but D and trimming were determined from the DNA. The sample comprises about 120,000 clones, 86% of which are singletons, and 6% to 9.5% rests with the top ten.

The sequenced material came from peripheral blood. The chain has TRBV27 and TRBJ2-7, with 9 bases identical to TRBD2. The clonotype was recovered from a man aged 70 or older who had recovered from COVID-19. The CDR3 DNA reads TGTGCCAGCAGACCGACTAGCGGAGCGCAGTACTTC. Protein: CASRPTSGAQYF.